The 8 T cell receptor beta chains below all came from one sample that was sequenced in a study of OX40 agonist ivuxolimab in advanced cancers. The data were produced by immunoSEQ multiplex PCR, yet TCRdb's version contains in-frame clones alone and is incomplete. The data hold 60,000 to 65,000 clones, with approximately 80% observed a single time. The material sequenced was CD4+ or CD8+ T cells sorted from blood, taken in a trial of the OX40 agonist ivuxolimab. The receptors were gathered from an adult with an advanced solid tumor such as melanoma, head and neck, liver or kidney cancer.

There are a few counts of this clone. The chain has TRBV10-3 and TRBJ1-1; D ambiguous. The CDR3 is made up of 11 amino acids. The V end lost 7 bases, the J end lost 5 bases, and 8 bases lay between the germline ends. CDR1 is ENHRY and CDR2 is SYGVKD in the germline V gene. CDR3 coding DNA: TGTGCCATCAAGAGGGATACTGAAGCTTTCTTT. Amino acids: CAIKRDTEAFF.

This rearrangement joins TRBV5-1 to TRBJ2-1, with D possibly TRBD1 on 5 matching bases. This CDR3 spans 13 amino acids. The germline gives CDR1 SGHRS, CDR2 YFSETQ. V dropped 2 bases and J dropped 5 bases, with 8 bases sitting between them. CDR3: CASSFGAHNEQFF. The CDR3, as DNA: TGCGCCAGCAGCTTTGGGGCGCACAATGAGCAGTTCTTC.

The CDR3 region has the DNA TGCGCCAGCAGCTTTCGGCAGGGGAATGAAAAACTGTTTTTT. This codes for CASSFRQGNEKLFF. The V call is TRBV5-1, the J call TRBJ1-4, with a possible D match to TRBD1 (6 bases). The CDR3 is 14 residues long. V lost 2 bases and J 5 bases, leaving 10 bases between the germline ends. The germline V gene encodes CDR1 SGHRS and CDR2 YFSETQ.

The chain is built from TRBV28 and TRBJ1-3; the D gene is possibly TRBD1 (5 bases). CDR3 size: 15 residues. Looked up from germline, CDR1 is MDHEN and CDR2 is SYDVKM. Trimming removed 2 bases from V and 1 base from J, with 9 bases in between. The CDR3 nucleotides read TGTGCCAGCAGTTTAGGGGGGGTATCTGGAAACACCATATATTTT. It specifies CASSLGGVSGNTIYF.

The J gene is TRBJ2-3, the V gene TRBV5-8; D remains unclear. This CDR3 region has 12 residues. V was pared by 4 bases and J by 6 bases, with 9 bases between. Per germline, CDR1 SGHTS and CDR2 YDEGEE. For the CDR3, the DNA is TGTGCCAGCAGCCTAACTCGGGATACGCAGTATTTT. Encoded protein: CASSLTRDTQYF.

This sequence joins TRBV15 and TRBJ2-3; D uncertain. Deletions cut 3 bases from V and 3 bases from J, with 4 bases between. The germline V gene encodes CDR1 LNHNV and CDR2 YYDKDF (reference sequence). The CDR3 sequence is 12 residues long. CDR3 bases: TGTGCCACCAGCAGGTGGACAGATACGCAGTATTTT. It specifies CATSRWTDTQYF.

This chain joins TRBV7-9 and TRBJ2-3; D may be TRBD2 (6 bases). Per germline, CDR1 SEHNR and CDR2 FQNEAQ (reference sequence). The CDR3 loop spans 11 amino acids. V lost 11 bases, J lost 4 bases, and 10 bases lay in between. Written as DNA, the CDR3 is TGTGCCGGGGAGGAATCAGATACGCAGTATTTT. Its translation: CAGEESDTQYF.

The chain recombines TRBV6-1 with TRBJ1-3; D is uncertain. The CDR3 runs 15 residues. V lost 8 bases to trimming and J lost 6 bases, with 20 bases between them. CDR1 and CDR2 (germline): MNHNS, SASEGT. The CDR3 DNA follows: TGTGCCAGCGTACCTTTTTTCGACGGCCAAAACACCATATATTTT. This gives the protein CASVPFFDGQNTIYF.